The rows below give T cell receptor beta chains drawn from one sample of a study of T-cell reconstitution after alpha-beta-depleted transplantation in children. MiXCR was run by TCRdb on the PCR reads, yielding one entry per CDR3 protein. The data hold hundreds of thousands of distinct CDR3 sequences, with under 15% observed a single time. The starting material was PBMCs, mostly from graft donor cells, obtained 360 days after TCRalphabeta/CD19-depleted stem cell transplant. These receptors all come from a male patient aged 10-17 years who had a stem cell transplant for acute myeloid leukemia, so the T cells may come from the graft donor. Each CDR3 is given with its conserved first and last residue. Each record gives: clone size, J gene, V gene, D gene, CDR3 DNA, CDR3 protein. D genes are given only for firm matches. For some rows the clone size is stated as once, few or many, or as a class when expanded; others skip it.

clone size: many; J gene: TRBJ1-4; V gene: TRBV7-9; D gene: TRBD1; CDR3 DNA: TGTGCCAGCAGGTATGGGACAGGCCGTGAAAAACTGTTTTTT; CDR3 protein: CASRYGTGREKLFF
clone size: many; J gene: TRBJ2-1; V gene: TRBV7-7; D gene: TRBD2; CDR3 DNA: TGTGCTAGCAGCTTATCTAGCGGGAGGGATGAGCAGTTCTTC; CDR3 protein: CASSLSSGRDEQFF
clone size: few; J gene: TRBJ2-7; V gene: TRBV7-2; D gene: .; CDR3 DNA: TGTGCCAGCAGCTTACGGAGCGGGTCATACGAGCAGTACTTC; CDR3 protein: CASSLRSGSYEQYF
clone size: .; J gene: TRBJ1-5; V gene: TRBV5-1; D gene: .; CDR3 DNA: TGCGCCAGCAGCTTGGCGCCCCTTACAGGTCCCCAGCATTTT; CDR3 protein: CASSLAPLTGPQHF
clone size: many; J gene: TRBJ2-5; V gene: TRBV28; D gene: .; CDR3 DNA: TGTGCCAGCAGTCGAGGGGAAGGAAGAGAGACCCAGCACTTC; CDR3 protein: CASSRGEGRETQHF
clone size: few; J gene: TRBJ2-5; V gene: TRBV5-1; D gene: .; CDR3 DNA: TGCGCCAGCAGCTACCGGGCCTTAGGGGAAGAGACCCAGTACTTC; CDR3 protein: CASSYRALGEETQYF
clone size: .; J gene: TRBJ2-5; V gene: TRBV5-6; D gene: .; CDR3 DNA: TGTGCCAGCAGCTTGGCCACTAGAGGGCCCAGGGAGACCCAGTACTTC; CDR3 protein: CASSLATRGPRETQYF
clone size: few; J gene: TRBJ2-7; V gene: TRBV30; D gene: TRBD1; CDR3 DNA: TGTGCCGGGTACAGGGGACCCTACGAGCAGTACTTC; CDR3 protein: CAGYRGPYEQYF
clone size: many; J gene: TRBJ2-3; V gene: TRBV5-1; D gene: .; CDR3 DNA: TGCGCCAGCAGCTTGGTCCTCGGCACAGATACGCAGTATTTT; CDR3 protein: CASSLVLGTDTQYF
clone size: .; J gene: TRBJ2-5; V gene: TRBV21-1; D gene: .; CDR3 DNA: TGTGCCAGCATCACAATAGGAGCGGGAGAGGCAAGAGAGACCCAGTACTTC; CDR3 protein: CASITIGAGEARETQYF
clone size: .; J gene: TRBJ2-5; V gene: TRBV5-5; D gene: TRBD2; CDR3 DNA: TGTGCCAGCACCCAAAGGGTAATCAGGACTAGCCAAGAGACCCAGTACTTC; CDR3 protein: CASTQRVIRTSQETQYF
clone size: .; J gene: TRBJ2-7; V gene: TRBV7-2; D gene: TRBD2; CDR3 DNA: TGTGCCAGCAGCATACCGCCGGGACTAGTAATCCGCGAGCAGTACTTC; CDR3 protein: CASSIPPGLVIREQYF
clone size: few; J gene: TRBJ2-2; V gene: TRBV7-3; D gene: .; CDR3 DNA: TGTGCCAGCAGCAACCATGCTGGTTCCGGGGAGCTGTTTTTT; CDR3 protein: CASSNHAGSGELFF
clone size: .; J gene: TRBJ2-7; V gene: TRBV11-2; D gene: TRBD2; CDR3 DNA: TGTGCCAGCGGAACTAGCGGGTTCGGGGGCTCCTACGAGCAGTACTTC; CDR3 protein: CASGTSGFGGSYEQYF
clone size: few; J gene: TRBJ2-1; V gene: TRBV20-1; D gene: TRBD2; CDR3 DNA: TGCAGTGCTAGAGCTAGCGGAAGTCACAATGAGCAGTTCTTC; CDR3 protein: CSARASGSHNEQFF
clone size: .; J gene: TRBJ1-1; V gene: TRBV10-3; D gene: TRBD1; CDR3 DNA: TGTGCCATCAGCCTACAGGGGGCCTATGAAGCTTTCTTT; CDR3 protein: CAISLQGAYEAFF
clone size: few; J gene: TRBJ2-4; V gene: TRBV5-1; D gene: TRBD2; CDR3 DNA: TGCGCCAGCAGCGCTACTAGCGGGAGGGCCGGTTTAGCCAAAAACATTCAGTACTTC; CDR3 protein: CASSATSGRAGLAKNIQYF
clone size: many; J gene: TRBJ2-5; V gene: TRBV28; D gene: TRBD1; CDR3 DNA: TGTGCCAGCAGTTTGACCGGGACAGGGGGCATAGAGACCCAGTACTTC; CDR3 protein: CASSLTGTGGIETQYF
clone size: .; J gene: TRBJ2-7; V gene: TRBV20-1; D gene: TRBD2; CDR3 DNA: TGCAGTGCAACTCCTAGCGGACCCTCCTACGAGCAGTACTTC; CDR3 protein: CSATPSGPSYEQYF
clone size: few; J gene: TRBJ1-2; V gene: TRBV3-1; D gene: TRBD1; CDR3 DNA: TGTGCCAGCAGCCAAGATTCCGGGACAGGGGCCATGAGGTATGGCTACACCTTC; CDR3 protein: CASSQDSGTGAMRYGYTF
clone size: many; J gene: TRBJ2-2; V gene: TRBV7-8; D gene: .; CDR3 DNA: TGTGCCAGCAGCTCTAAGGCCGGGGAGCTGTTTTTT; CDR3 protein: CASSSKAGELFF
clone size: few; J gene: TRBJ2-7; V gene: TRBV15; D gene: TRBD1; CDR3 DNA: TGTGCCACCAGCGGACAGGGACCATACGAGCAGTACTTC; CDR3 protein: CATSGQGPYEQYF
clone size: .; J gene: TRBJ2-6; V gene: TRBV24-1; D gene: .; CDR3 DNA: TGTGCCACACCACGGACGGAAGGTTCGAACCCCTCTGGGGCCAACGTCCTGACTTTC; CDR3 protein: CATPRTEGSNPSGANVLTF
clone size: .; J gene: TRBJ2-1; V gene: TRBV20-1; D gene: TRBD2; CDR3 DNA: TGCAGTGCTCCGCTGGGACTAGCTGCTGGGATTCGGAATGAGCAGTTCTTC; CDR3 protein: CSAPLGLAAGIRNEQFF
clone size: .; J gene: TRBJ1-6; V gene: TRBV7-6; D gene: .; CDR3 DNA: TGTGCCAGCAGCTTAAATAAGGGGAGTTGGTGGAATTCACCCCTCCACTTT; CDR3 protein: CASSLNKGSWWNSPLHF
clone size: .; J gene: TRBJ2-7; V gene: TRBV20-1; D gene: .; CDR3 DNA: TGCAGTGCTAGAGATCGCATGGAGCAGTACTTC; CDR3 protein: CSARDRMEQYF
clone size: few; J gene: TRBJ2-1; V gene: TRBV7-2; D gene: .; CDR3 DNA: TGTGCCAGCAGGCCCAGGGGCCCCTTACGGAATGAGCAGTTCTTC; CDR3 protein: CASRPRGPLRNEQFF
clone size: many; J gene: TRBJ1-1; V gene: TRBV4-2; D gene: .; CDR3 DNA: TGTGCCAGCAGCCTAGAATGGGGGGTGAACACTGAAGCTTTCTTT; CDR3 protein: CASSLEWGVNTEAFF
clone size: many; J gene: TRBJ2-7; V gene: TRBV28; D gene: TRBD1; CDR3 DNA: TGTGCCAGCAGTCCCAGGGGGCCCGGCTACGAGCAGTACTTC; CDR3 protein: CASSPRGPGYEQYF
clone size: many; J gene: TRBJ2-5; V gene: TRBV29-1; D gene: .; CDR3 DNA: TGCAGCGTTAAGGGGACTCTTCAAGAGACCCAGTACTTC; CDR3 protein: CSVKGTLQETQYF
clone size: .; J gene: TRBJ2-1; V gene: TRBV28; D gene: TRBD1; CDR3 DNA: TGTGCCAGCAGTTCCCCCCGTGGGGACAGGAAAACCTACAATGAGCAGTTCTTC; CDR3 protein: CASSSPRGDRKTYNEQFF
clone size: .; J gene: TRBJ2-1; V gene: TRBV5-4; D gene: .; CDR3 DNA: TGTGCCAGCAGCTTGGCCTGGGGGAAGGGGACCCTTGAGCAGTTCTTC; CDR3 protein: CASSLAWGKGTLEQFF
clone size: few; J gene: TRBJ1-4; V gene: TRBV4-1; D gene: .; CDR3 DNA: TGCGCCAGCAGCCAAGGTCAGAACGGAGAAAATGAAAAACTGTTTTTT; CDR3 protein: CASSQGQNGENEKLFF
clone size: .; J gene: TRBJ2-1; V gene: TRBV28; D gene: .; CDR3 DNA: TGTGCCAGCAGTTTATGGGTACTCGACTACAATGAGCAGTTCTTC; CDR3 protein: CASSLWVLDYNEQFF
clone size: few; J gene: TRBJ2-7; V gene: TRBV20-1; D gene: TRBD1; CDR3 DNA: TGCAGTGCTAATCGGGGGACAGGTCCCTACGAGCAGTACTTC; CDR3 protein: CSANRGTGPYEQYF
clone size: .; J gene: TRBJ2-5; V gene: TRBV7-9; D gene: .; CDR3 DNA: TGTGCCAGCACGGGACGTTTGTGGGAGACCCAGTACTTC; CDR3 protein: CASTGRLWETQYF
clone size: few; J gene: TRBJ1-5; V gene: TRBV6-2/TRBV6-3; D gene: .; CDR3 DNA: TGTGCCAGCAGTTACTCGTCGGGGACTCGGAGCAATCAGCCCCAGCATTTT; CDR3 protein: CASSYSSGTRSNQPQHF
clone size: few; J gene: TRBJ2-4; V gene: TRBV12-3/TRBV12-4; D gene: TRBD1; CDR3 DNA: TGTGCCAGCAGCCCCAGACAGGGCATAGCCAAAAACATTCAGTACTTC; CDR3 protein: CASSPRQGIAKNIQYF
clone size: .; J gene: TRBJ2-7; V gene: TRBV5-1; D gene: .; CDR3 DNA: TGCGCCAGCAGCTTGGGGCTGTTGTCAGGTACCTACGAGCAGTACTTC; CDR3 protein: CASSLGLLSGTYEQYF
clone size: many; J gene: TRBJ2-1; V gene: TRBV24-1; D gene: .; CDR3 DNA: TGTGCCACCAGTGATTTCTGGACCAGGAACAATGAGCAGTTCTTC; CDR3 protein: CATSDFWTRNNEQFF
clone size: .; J gene: TRBJ2-3; V gene: TRBV27; D gene: TRBD2; CDR3 DNA: TGTGCCAGCAGTTCCCTACGACTAGCGGGAGAAACAGATACGCAGTATTTT; CDR3 protein: CASSSLRLAGETDTQYF
clone size: .; J gene: TRBJ2-6; V gene: TRBV18; D gene: TRBD2; CDR3 DNA: TGTGCCAGCTCACCACTGGGAGGGCCCTCTGGGGCCAACGTCCTGACTTTC; CDR3 protein: CASSPLGGPSGANVLTF
clone size: many; J gene: TRBJ2-2; V gene: TRBV7-3; D gene: .; CDR3 DNA: TGTGCCAGCAGCTCTCATTCCGGGACCCTAACCGGGGAGCTGTTTTTT; CDR3 protein: CASSSHSGTLTGELFF
clone size: few; J gene: TRBJ2-7; V gene: TRBV29-1; D gene: TRBD2; CDR3 DNA: TGCAGCGTTCCTCGGAGCGGGAGGTCCCAAATATCCACCTACGAGCAGTACTTC; CDR3 protein: CSVPRSGRSQISTYEQYF
clone size: few; J gene: TRBJ1-1; V gene: TRBV19; D gene: .; CDR3 DNA: TGTGCCAGTAGTATAGATCCCGGGAAACCGAACACTGAAGCTTTCTTT; CDR3 protein: CASSIDPGKPNTEAFF
clone size: .; J gene: TRBJ2-1; V gene: TRBV20-1; D gene: .; CDR3 DNA: TGCAGTGGTGAAGATGTACTCAATGAGCAGTTCTTC; CDR3 protein: CSGEDVLNEQFF
clone size: few; J gene: TRBJ2-1; V gene: TRBV3-1; D gene: .; CDR3 DNA: TGTGCCAGCAGCCAAGCTGGGCAGCAGGGTGAGCAGTTCTTC; CDR3 protein: CASSQAGQQGEQFF